A selection of T cell receptor beta chains follows, all from one sample in a study of Graves' ophthalmopathy and Graves' hyperthyroidism. A single record per CDR3 protein comes from TCRdb applying MiXCR to the multiplex PCR reads. This table has some 350,000 distinct CDR3 sequences, roughly 17% appearing once. Sequencing input: peripheral blood. Every receptor here comes from an adult woman with stable Graves' hyperthyroidism. The CDR3 runs from the conserved cysteine through the conserved F or W. A D gene is named only where the DNA matches it firmly. Size values are once, few and many counts, or a class for expanded clones, and some rows have none.

>TRBV9|TRBJ1-1|many|-
TGTGCCAGCAGCGTAGGGCCGGCCGGGGACACTGAAGCTTTCTTT
CASSVGPAGDTEAFF
>TRBV12-3/TRBV12-4|TRBJ1-2|-|-
TGTGCCAGCAGTTTGAGCCGGTACTATGGCTACACCTTC
CASSLSRYYGYTF
>TRBV6-1|TRBJ1-5|-|TRBD1
TGTGCCAGCAGCCCGGACAGGGGAGACCAGCCCCAGCATTTT
CASSPDRGDQPQHF
>TRBV19|TRBJ2-2|many|TRBD2
TGTGCCAGCCAAGCGGGAATCAACACCGGGGAGCTGTTTTTT
CASQAGINTGELFF
>TRBV30|TRBJ2-7|-|-
TGTGCCTGGAGTCCGAACACAGGGTCCTACGAGCAGTACTTC
CAWSPNTGSYEQYF
>TRBV19|TRBJ1-1|many|-
TGTGCCAGTAGTATAGCGGATAGTGAAGCTTTCTTT
CASSIADSEAFF
>TRBV24-1|TRBJ2-2|many|-
TGTGCCACCACCTCACCCCTCACCGGGGAGCTGTTTTTT
CATTSPLTGELFF
>TRBV6-2/TRBV6-3|TRBJ2-7|many|-
TGTGCCAGCAGCGACGGCTATTTAAGGAGCTCCTACGAGCAGTACTTC
CASSDGYLRSSYEQYF
>TRBV30|TRBJ2-7|many|-
TGTGCCTGGAAGCGGTTGGCAGTCGGGATCTACGAGCAGTACTTC
CAWKRLAVGIYEQYF
>TRBV6-2/TRBV6-3|TRBJ2-7|many|TRBD1
TGTGCCAGCAGTTCCGACAGGGCCTACGAGCAGTACTTC
CASSSDRAYEQYF
>TRBV7-8|TRBJ1-2|many|TRBD1
TGTGCCAGCAGCTTAGCTCCACCCGGGACAGTTAACTATGGCTACACCTTC
CASSLAPPGTVNYGYTF
>TRBV20-1|TRBJ2-7|many|TRBD2
TGCAGTGCTACCCGACTAGCGACGGGCGAGCAGTACTTC
CSATRLATGEQYF
>TRBV11-1|TRBJ2-2|few|TRBD2
TGTGCCGGTGAGCGGGAGGGCCTATATTGGAGGTGGAACACCGGGGAGCTGTTTTTT
CAGEREGLYWRWNTGELFF
>TRBV28|TRBJ1-1|-|TRBD1
TGTGCCAGCAGACCCTCCGGGACAGGGAACACTGAAGCTTTCTTT
CASRPSGTGNTEAFF
>TRBV20-1|TRBJ1-5|many|TRBD1
TGCAGTGCTAGTTCTTCCGGGACAGGGACCTCCGCCCAGCATTTT
CSASSSGTGTSAQHF
>TRBV14|TRBJ2-7|many|TRBD2
TGTGCCAGCAGCTCTACTAGCGGGGCCTCCTACGAGCAGTACTTC
CASSSTSGASYEQYF
>TRBV29-1|TRBJ2-4|-|-
TGCAGCGTGGGGGAGGCAGACAAAAACATTCAGTACTTC
CSVGEADKNIQYF
>TRBV6-1|TRBJ2-7|-|TRBD1
TGTGCCAGCAGTGAAGCCGGACAGGGGGGCTTCTACGAGCAGTACTTC
CASSEAGQGGFYEQYF
>TRBV9|TRBJ2-5|many|TRBD2
TGTGCCAGCAGCGCGAGGACTAGCGCCGAAGAGACCCAGTACTTC
CASSARTSAEETQYF
>TRBV7-6|TRBJ2-1|many|TRBD1
TGTGCCAGCAGCTTAGCCCAGGGGGCGAATGAGCAGTTCTTC
CASSLAQGANEQFF
>TRBV30|TRBJ1-2|many|TRBD1
TGTGCCGCTGGAGGTTGGGACAGGGACTGGAGGGACTATGGCTACACCTTC
CAAGGWDRDWRDYGYTF
>TRBV6-1|TRBJ1-5|few|TRBD1
TGTGCCAGCAGTGAAGCAAGCGACAGGGCCTGGCAGCCCCAGCATTTT
CASSEASDRAWQPQHF
>TRBV20-1|TRBJ2-4|many|-
TGCAGTGCCCAAAAGACAGATAACATTCAGTACTTC
CSAQKTDNIQYF
>TRBV6-5|TRBJ2-7|many|-
TGTGCCAGCAGCTCCCCCACAAGGGGGGGAGGGACCTACGAGCAGTACTTC
CASSSPTRGGGTYEQYF
>TRBV6-1|TRBJ2-2|-|-
TGTGCCAGCAGACGGGGGCGGACCGGGGAGCTGTTTTTT
CASRRGRTGELFF
>TRBV12-3/TRBV12-4|TRBJ1-1|few|-
TGTGCCAGCAGTGTAGAGAACACTGAAGCTTTCTTT
CASSVENTEAFF
>TRBV12-3/TRBV12-4|TRBJ2-4|few|-
TGTGCCAGCCCCCGAGCCAAAAACATTAAGTACTTC
CASPRAKNIKYF
>TRBV27|TRBJ1-6|many|-
TGTGCCAGCAGGACCTCCCCCGGAGGGGCCGTCCACTTT
CASRTSPGGAVHF
>TRBV20-1|TRBJ2-5|-|TRBD2
TGCAGTGCTAGGGCCCTAGCGGGAGGGCCAGAGACCCAGTACTTC
CSARALAGGPETQYF
>TRBV28|TRBJ2-7|many|-
TGTGCCAGCAGTTCCCCCGTTTTAGAGCAGTACTTC
CASSSPVLEQYF
>TRBV6-6|TRBJ2-5|many|-
TGTGCCAGCAGTCCGTCAGGGGGGTCGAGAGAGACCCAGTACTTC
CASSPSGGSRETQYF
>TRBV12-3/TRBV12-4|TRBJ1-2|many|-
TGTGCCAGCAGTTTAAGTACTCTTCGCTATGGCTACACCTTC
CASSLSTLRYGYTF
>TRBV7-9|TRBJ2-7|many|TRBD2
TGTGCCAGCAGCCGTAGCGGGATTGGGGGGCTGCTCTACGAGCAGTACTTC
CASSRSGIGGLLYEQYF
>TRBV20-1|TRBJ1-1|many|-
TGCAGTGCTAGACGGGACCCCGGAGGCCCAGCTTTCTTT
CSARRDPGGPAFF
>TRBV19|TRBJ2-7|many|-
TGTGCCAGTAGCCCCCAAGACTTCTACGAGCAGTACTTC
CASSPQDFYEQYF
>TRBV19|TRBJ2-5|-|-
TGTGCCAGTAGTATGGGAAGGGTATCGACAGAGACCCAGTACTTC
CASSMGRVSTETQYF
>TRBV2|TRBJ2-2|many|-
TGTGCCAGCAGTCGGACGACAGGAGCGGGCACCGGGGAGCTGTTTTTT
CASSRTTGAGTGELFF
>TRBV12-3/TRBV12-4|TRBJ2-6|many|-
TGTGCCAGCAGTTTAGTAGGCTCTGGGGCCAACGTCCTGACTTTC
CASSLVGSGANVLTF
>TRBV20-1|TRBJ1-2|many|-
TGCAGTGCTAGAGACCTTCGAGACAGCAACTATGGCTACACCTTC
CSARDLRDSNYGYTF
>TRBV6-5|TRBJ2-5|many|TRBD2
TGTGCCAGCAGTTACACGGCGGGAGGTGAGATCCAGTACTTC
CASSYTAGGEIQYF
>TRBV7-6|TRBJ2-7|many|TRBD1
TGTGCCAGCAGCTTGGCACAGGGGGCTGTCGAGCAGTACTTC
CASSLAQGAVEQYF
>TRBV6-5|TRBJ2-5|many|TRBD2
TGTGCCAGCAGTTACCCGGGACTAGCGGGAGGCGAGACCCAGTACTTC
CASSYPGLAGGETQYF
>TRBV11-2|TRBJ2-7|many|-
TGTGCCAGCACTCGAGACAGGAATGAGCAGTACTTC
CASTRDRNEQYF
>TRBV2|TRBJ2-7|-|-
TGTGCCAGCAGTGTATGGGCATCCCGGGAGCAGTACTTC
CASSVWASREQYF
>TRBV27|TRBJ1-1|many|TRBD1
TGTGCCAGCAGTTTAAACACCGGGACAGTGGGAGAAGCTTTCTTT
CASSLNTGTVGEAFF
>TRBV11-2|TRBJ2-7|many|-
TGTGCCAGCAGAACAGGGTTCTACGAGCAGTACTTC
CASRTGFYEQYF
>TRBV24-1|TRBJ2-2|many|-
TGTGCCACCAGTGATTTGTATGGTCCGAACACCGGGGAGCTGTTTTTT
CATSDLYGPNTGELFF
>TRBV9|TRBJ2-5|many|-
TGTGCCAGCAGCGTAGGAGGGTGGGAGACCCAGTACTTC
CASSVGGWETQYF
>TRBV28|TRBJ2-5|many|-
TGTGCCAGCAGGGGTGTTTACCTGGAGACCCAGTACTTC
CASRGVYLETQYF
>TRBV10-3|TRBJ2-7|-|-
TGTGCCACCAGGCCCCCCTCCGGGATAGGTACCTACGATCAGTACTTC
CATRPPSGIGTYDQYF
>TRBV6-7|TRBJ2-7|many|-
TGTGCCAGCAGTGTAGCATTGGAGCTTCAAGACTACGAGCAGTACTTC
CASSVALELQDYEQYF
>TRBV12-3/TRBV12-4|TRBJ2-7|many|-
TGTGCCAGCAGTTCACGGGGGCCGGCCTACGAGCAGTACTTC
CASSSRGPAYEQYF
>TRBV5-1|TRBJ2-5|many|-
TGCGCCAGCGCTCTCGGGCCCCGCGAGACCCAGTACTTC
CASALGPRETQYF
>TRBV27|TRBJ2-7|many|-
TGTGCCAGTAGCCGATACCATACAGGGATTTCCTACGAGCAGTACTTC
CASSRYHTGISYEQYF
>TRBV7-2|TRBJ1-1|many|-
TGTGCCAGCAGCCCTGGGACAAAGAACACTGAAGCTTTCTTT
CASSPGTKNTEAFF
>TRBV29-1|TRBJ1-1|few|-
TGCAGCGTCTGGGGGGGATCAGTTGAAGCTTTCTTT
CSVWGGSVEAFF
>TRBV6-1|TRBJ1-2|-|TRBD1
TGTGCCAGCAGACCCTCGGACAGGGCAACTGGCTACACCTTC
CASRPSDRATGYTF
>TRBV20-1|TRBJ2-2|many|-
TGCAGTGCTAGACCCCCGGCTAGCAGCCCCGGGGAGCTGTTTTTT
CSARPPASSPGELFF
>TRBV7-9|TRBJ2-5|many|TRBD2
TGTGCCAGCAGCTTCGGCGGGAGGGCCCTGAAGACCCAGTACTTC
CASSFGGRALKTQYF